Following are 9 T cell receptor beta chains from one sample sequenced in a study of T-cell reconstitution after alpha-beta-depleted transplantation in children. A TCRbeta library incorporating unique molecular identifiers was prepared. TCRdb re-called the PCR reads through MiXCR, storing one row per CDR3 protein. The data show approximately 230,000 distinct CDR3 sequences, 20% to 30% seen once. Specimen: PBMCs, mostly from graft donor cells, collected 360 days after TCRalphabeta/CD19-depleted stem cell transplant. Receptors were obtained from a female patient aged 2-9 years who had a stem cell transplant for congenital amegakaryocytic thrombocytopenia, so the T cells may come from the graft donor.

The chain joins TRBV25-1 to TRBJ1-2, with 7 bases matching TRBD1. Losses at the gene ends were 6 bases for V and 8 bases for J; bases not matched to a gene: 6. The V gene's germline CDR1 is MGHDK and CDR2 SYGVNS. The CDR3 is 12 residues long. The CDR3 DNA reads TGTGCCAGCAGGGGACAGTCCCAAGGCTACACCTTC. Translated, it gives CASRGQSQGYTF.

The rearrangement links TRBV29-1 to TRBJ2-1; unclear D gene. Deletions cut 5 bases from V and 7 bases from J, with 6 bases between. The CDR3 has 10 residues. The V gene's germline CDR1 is SQVTM and CDR2 ANQGSEA. The CDR3 region has the DNA TGCAGCGTTAGAAGGAATGAGCAGTTCTTC. Protein: CSVRRNEQFF.

This clonotype was seen a handful of times. The rearrangement uses TRBV4-1 and TRBJ2-7, with 9 bases identical to TRBD2. V lost 2 bases and J lost 6; bases outside the gene matches: 5. The germline V gene has CDR1 MGHRA and CDR2 YSYEKL. This CDR3 region has 14 residues. CDR3 sequence reads: CASSQLAGLGEQYF. The CDR3 coding sequence is TGCGCCAGCAGCCAACTAGCGGGACTAGGCGAGCAGTACTTC.

For the CDR3, the DNA is TGTGCCAGCAGCCTCCCAGACAGGGGCACAGATACGCAGTATTTT. This gives the protein CASSLPDRGTDTQYF. This chain links TRBV7-9 with TRBJ2-3; TRBD1 matches at 7 bases. In germline, CDR1 is SEHNR, CDR2 FQNEAQ (reference sequence). The CDR3 contains 15 residues. The V gene end was trimmed by 5 bases and the J gene end by 1 base; junction bases not matched to a gene: 6.

The chain recombines TRBV19 with TRBJ2-4; D is uncertain. Germline CDR1 reads LNHDA; CDR2 reads SQIVND (reference sequence). The V end lost 4 bases, the J end lost 0 bases, and 10 bases lay between the germline ends. CDR3 length: 15 amino acids. CDR3 in amino acids: CASSRKAGAKNIQYF. The DNA for the CDR3 is TGTGCCAGTAGTAGAAAAGCCGGAGCCAAAAACATTCAGTACTTC.

V is TRBV7-9 and J is TRBJ1-3, with D perhaps matching TRBD1 (5 bases). This CDR3 is built from 14 residues. CDR1 is SEHNR and CDR2 is FQNEAQ in the germline V gene (reference sequence). The V and J ends lost 10 bases and 4 bases respectively, with 17 bases between them. CDR3 loop: CATNSGATGNTIYF. In DNA, the CDR3 is TGTGCCACAAATTCCGGGGCAACGGGAAACACCATATATTTT.

There are many counts of this clonotype. The V call is TRBV28, the J call TRBJ2-5; no definite D call. Trimming left V 8 bases short and J 3 bases short, with 7 bases between. Germline V CDR1 and CDR2: MDHEN, SYDVKM. The CDR3 totals 11 residues. The chain's CDR3 is CASCREETQYF. In DNA form, the CDR3 reads TGTGCCAGCTGTCGGGAAGAGACCCAGTACTTC.

This clonotype was observed a handful of times. The chain couples TRBV6-6 to TRBJ2-1; the D gene is possibly TRBD2 (6 bases). The CDR3 is made up of 12 amino acids. Trimming took 6 bases from V and 5 from J, leaving 8 bases between them. Germline V gene sequence: CDR1 MNHNY, CDR2 SVGAGI (reference sequence). The CDR3 protein is CASSAGHNEQFF. As DNA, the CDR3 is TGTGCCAGCAGCGCGGGGCACAATGAGCAGTTCTTC.

This sequence joins TRBV29-1 and TRBJ2-5; TRBD2 matches 7 bases. Germline loops: CDR1 SQVTM, CDR2 ANQGSEA. J was trimmed by 3 bases and V by 1 base; bases with no gene match: 5. The CDR3 runs to 14 residues. CDR3 nucleotides: TGCAGCGTTGAAGGAGCGGGGACGAAAGAGACCCAGTACTTC. This translates into CSVEGAGTKETQYF.